The 17 T cell receptor beta chains below all came from one sample that was sequenced in a study of PD-1 blockade in mismatch repair-deficient tumors. Profiling relied on immunoSEQ multiplex PCR, and the TCRdb table lists in-frame clones only, not all of them. The sample has roughly 120,000 clones, around nine tenths seen once. The sequencing here drew on peripheral blood, taken roughly 67 weeks after starting pembrolizumab. The receptors were gathered from an adult with mismatch repair-deficient cancer.

This rearrangement joins TRBV27 to TRBJ1-2; 9 nucleotides line up with TRBD1. With V trimmed by 0 bases and J by 2 bases, 10 bases remained unmatched. CDR3 length: 18 amino acids. Germline-derived CDR1 and CDR2 are MNHEY and SMNVEV (reference sequence). For the CDR3, the DNA is TGTGCCAGCAGTTTATCGATCGGGGACAGGGCTGAGAACTATGGCTACACCTTC. Translated, it gives CASSLSIGDRAENYGYTF.

The chain joins TRBV27 to TRBJ1-1; D might be TRBD1 (5 bases). This CDR3 contains 15 residues. CDR1 is MNHEY and CDR2 is SMNVEV in the germline V gene (reference sequence). Trimming shortened V by 2 bases and J by 6 bases, and 16 bases separated the two germline ends. The CDR3 bases are TGTGCCAGCAGTTTAATTCTCGGGGGTAGCGCTGAAGCTTTCTTT. Translated, it gives CASSLILGGSAEAFF.

This sequence joins TRBV6-5 and TRBJ2-1, with D perhaps TRBD2 (6 bases). The CDR3 spans 13 residues. Trimming removed 2 bases from V and 10 bases from J, with 12 bases in between. Looked up from germline, CDR1 is MNHEY and CDR2 is SVGAGI. This CDR3 reads CASSYNLAGEQFF. CDR3 bases: TGTGCCAGCAGTTACAATTTGGCGGGAGAGCAGTTCTTC.

The chain has TRBV29-1 and TRBJ1-2; D remains unclear. Trimming pared 1 base from V and 8 bases from J, leaving 11 bases between. CDR1 SQVTM and CDR2 ANQGSEA come from the germline V gene. The CDR3 length is 12 residues. The CDR3 coding sequence is TGCAGCGTTGAAGGATTAAGCCCCGGCTACACCTTC. Translated, it gives CSVEGLSPGYTF.

The V and J genes are TRBV14 and TRBJ2-7; TRBD1 agrees at 9 bases. Germline lookup yields CDR1 SGHDN and CDR2 FVKESK. The CDR3 is made up of 19 amino acids. With 0 bases clipped from V and 5 bases from J, the junction kept 17 bases outside the gene matches. The CDR3 region is CASSQEDFLGTGRIHEQYF. The CDR3 region has the DNA TGTGCCAGCAGCCAAGAGGATTTTCTAGGGACAGGGAGGATCCACGAGCAGTACTTC.

The chain has TRBV11-3 and TRBJ2-7, with D hard to call. The germline V gene has CDR1 SGHNT and CDR2 YENEEA. Trimming stripped 5 bases from V and 2 bases from J, with 13 bases between. This CDR3 region has 14 residues. CDR3 region: CASSPTLATYEQYF. DNA for the CDR3: TGTGCCAGCAGCCCCACTTTGGCCACCTACGAGCAGTACTTC. Together with reference TRBV11-3 and TRBJ2-7, the CDR3 gives the full variable domain: EAGVVQSPRYKIIEKKQPVAFWCNPISGHNTLYWYLQNLGQGPELLIRYENEEAVDDSQLPKDRFSAERLKGVDSTLKIQPAELGDSAVYLCASSPTLATYEQYFGPGTRLTVT.

This rearrangement joins TRBV7-2 to TRBJ2-1; TRBD1 matches 9 bases. This CDR3 is built from 15 residues. The V gene's germline CDR1 is SGHTA and CDR2 FQGNSA. After removal of 6 bases from V and 3 bases from J, the junction contained 6 bases not matched to a gene. CDR3 amino acids: CASRTDRGSYNEQFF. CDR3 DNA: TGTGCCAGCAGAACGGACAGGGGAAGCTACAATGAGCAGTTCTTC.

J is TRBJ2-7 and V is TRBV10-2, with 10 bases that match TRBD1. The CDR3 has 15 residues. V was pared by 0 bases and J by 5 bases, with 4 bases of the junction left unmatched. Germline V gene data show CDR1 as WSHSY and CDR2 as SAAADI. The CDR3 is CASSESGTGAHEQYF. The CDR3 region has the DNA TGCGCCAGCAGTGAGTCGGGGACAGGGGCCCACGAGCAGTACTTC.

The rearrangement joins TRBV15 to TRBJ2-1; maybe TRBD2 (5 bases). Trimming pared 0 bases from V and 8 bases from J, leaving 14 bases between. This CDR3 has 15 amino acids. CDR1 and CDR2 (germline): LNHNV, YYDKDF (reference sequence). The chain's CDR3 is CATSRDDGKAHEQFF. DNA of the CDR3: TGTGCCACCAGCAGAGATGACGGGAAGGCCCATGAGCAGTTCTTC.

The chain links TRBV10-3 to TRBJ2-3; either TRBD1 or TRBD2 may fit D (5 bases each). Trimming removed 9 bases from V and 4 bases from J, with 14 bases in between. The germline V gene encodes CDR1 ENHRY and CDR2 SYGVKD. This CDR3 region has 13 residues. The CDR3: CAIASGTADTQYF. In DNA, the CDR3 is TGTGCCATAGCTTCGGGGACCGCAGATACGCAGTATTTT.

V and J are TRBV5-4 and TRBJ2-3, with 8 bases aligning to TRBD2. V dropped 4 bases and J dropped 5; count of bases not matched to a gene: 12. The CDR3 spans 16 residues. In germline, CDR1 is SGHNT, CDR2 YYREEE (reference sequence). CDR3 amino acids: CASSPHGGRIIDTQYF. DNA of the CDR3: TGTGCCAGCAGCCCCCACGGCGGGAGGATCATAGATACGCAGTATTTT.

The chain joins TRBV4-3 to TRBJ1-5, with 10 nucleotides matching TRBD1. This CDR3 comprises 15 residues. Germline-derived CDR1 and CDR2 are LGHNA and YSLEER. The V and J ends lost 3 bases and 2 bases, in that order; junction bases with no gene match: 1. Here the CDR3 DNA reads TGCGCCAGCAGCCAGGGGACAGGGGGCAATCAGCCCCAGCATTTT. It specifies CASSQGTGGNQPQHF.

A single count supports this clone. The gene calls are TRBV6-1 and TRBJ2-1; 9 bases line up with TRBD2. The V and J ends lost 6 bases and 3 bases, in that order; junction bases with no gene match: 3. The CDR3 sequence is 14 residues long. Germline CDR1 is MNHNS and CDR2 is SASEGT. DNA for the CDR3: TGTGCCAGCAGAGCTAGCGGGAACTACAATGAGCAGTTCTTC. It specifies CASRASGNYNEQFF.

V usage is TRBV5-4 and J usage is TRBJ2-2; weak D call: TRBD1 (6 bases). This CDR3 comprises 16 residues. V was pared by 4 bases and J by 4 bases, with 17 bases between. Germline V gene lookup returns CDR1 SGHNT and CDR2 YYREEE (reference sequence). CDR3 DNA: TGTGCCAGCAGCCAAGATCCAGACAGGACCACCGGGGAGCTGTTTTTT. Protein product: CASSQDPDRTTGELFF.

The chain's CDR3 is CSATPTGTGTYEQYF. CDR3 bases: TGCAGCGCAACACCAACCGGGACAGGGACCTACGAGCAGTACTTC. This sequence joins TRBV29-1 and TRBJ2-7; 9 nucleotides line up with TRBD1. CDR1 SQVTM and CDR2 ANQGSEA come from the germline V gene. The CDR3 runs to 15 residues. V lost 7 bases and J lost 2; bases outside the gene matches: 12.

The chain couples TRBV5-1 to TRBJ2-1, with 14 bases matching TRBD2. J gave up 10 bases and V 0 bases, and 9 bases lay outside the gene matches. Germline values: CDR1 SGHRS, CDR2 YFSETQ. The CDR3 contains 17 residues. This CDR3 reads CASSLGGLAGGLWEQFF. Written as DNA, the CDR3 is TGCGCCAGCAGCTTGGGCGGACTAGCGGGAGGTCTTTGGGAGCAGTTCTTC.

CDR3 DNA sequence: TGTGCCAGCTCACCACAGGAAGGGACAGATACGCAGTATTTT. It is translated as CASSPQEGTDTQYF. The chain joins TRBV18 to TRBJ2-3; D is unclear. Germline V gene lookup returns CDR1 KGHSH and CDR2 LQKENI. V lost 1 base and J 3 bases, leaving 8 bases between the germline ends. The CDR3 sequence is 14 residues long.